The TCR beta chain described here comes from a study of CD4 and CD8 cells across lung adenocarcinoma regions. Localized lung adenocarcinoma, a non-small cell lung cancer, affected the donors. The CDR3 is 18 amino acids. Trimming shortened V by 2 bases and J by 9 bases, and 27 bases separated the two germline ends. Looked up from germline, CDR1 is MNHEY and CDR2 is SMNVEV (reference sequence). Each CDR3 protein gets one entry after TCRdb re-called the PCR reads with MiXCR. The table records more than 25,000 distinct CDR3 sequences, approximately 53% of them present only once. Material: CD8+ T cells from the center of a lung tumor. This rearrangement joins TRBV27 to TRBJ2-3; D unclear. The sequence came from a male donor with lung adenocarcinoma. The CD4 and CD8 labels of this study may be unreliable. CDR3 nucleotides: TGTGCCAGCAGTTTAACCCGGATGCGGATAGGAGCCAAAAACACGCAGTATTTT. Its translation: CASSLTRMRIGAKNTQYF.